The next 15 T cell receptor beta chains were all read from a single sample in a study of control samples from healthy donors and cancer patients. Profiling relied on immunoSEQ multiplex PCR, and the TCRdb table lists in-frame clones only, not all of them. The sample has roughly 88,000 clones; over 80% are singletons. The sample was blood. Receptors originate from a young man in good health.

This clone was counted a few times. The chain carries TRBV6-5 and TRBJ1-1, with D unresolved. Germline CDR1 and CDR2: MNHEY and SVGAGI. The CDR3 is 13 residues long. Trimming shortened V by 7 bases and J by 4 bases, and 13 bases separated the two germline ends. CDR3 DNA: TGTGCCAGCATCCCCCCGGAACCCACTGAAGCTTTCTTT. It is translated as CASIPPEPTEAFF.

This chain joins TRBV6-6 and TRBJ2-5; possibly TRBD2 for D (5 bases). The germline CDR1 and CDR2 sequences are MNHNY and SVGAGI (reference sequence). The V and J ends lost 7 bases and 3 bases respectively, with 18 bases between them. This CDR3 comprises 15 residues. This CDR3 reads CASIHPHRGKETQYF. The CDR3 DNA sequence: TGTGCCAGCATACACCCCCACCGGGGAAAAGAGACCCAGTACTTC.

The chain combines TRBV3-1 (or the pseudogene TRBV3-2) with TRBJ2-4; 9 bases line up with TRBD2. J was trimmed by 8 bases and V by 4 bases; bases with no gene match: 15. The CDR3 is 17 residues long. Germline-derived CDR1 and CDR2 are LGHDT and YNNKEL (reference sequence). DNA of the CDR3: TGTGCCAGCAGCCTAAGTCGGGCTAGCGGGGCCTGGGACATTCAGTACTTC. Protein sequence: CASSLSRASGAWDIQYF.

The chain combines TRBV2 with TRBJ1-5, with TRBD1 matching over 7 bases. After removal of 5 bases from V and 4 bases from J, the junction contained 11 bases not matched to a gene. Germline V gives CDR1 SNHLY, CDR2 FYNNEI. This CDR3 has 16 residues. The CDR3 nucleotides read TGTGCCAGCAGTCAAAGGGGGTCAGGGGGAAATCAGCCCCAGCATTTT. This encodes CASSQRGSGGNQPQHF.

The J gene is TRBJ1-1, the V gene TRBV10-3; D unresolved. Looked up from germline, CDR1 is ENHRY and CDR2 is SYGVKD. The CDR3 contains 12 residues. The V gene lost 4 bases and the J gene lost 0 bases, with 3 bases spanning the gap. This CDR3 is CAISAVNTEAFF. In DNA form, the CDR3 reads TGTGCCATCAGTGCAGTGAACACTGAAGCTTTCTTT.

This chain's CDR3 is CSVESPEAFF. In DNA form, the CDR3 reads TGCAGCGTTGAAAGCCCTGAAGCTTTCTTT. V is TRBV29-1 and J is TRBJ1-1; no clear D. The CDR3 extends over 10 amino acids. V was cut by 2 bases and J by 6 bases, with 4 bases left in between. Per germline, CDR1 SQVTM and CDR2 ANQGSEA.

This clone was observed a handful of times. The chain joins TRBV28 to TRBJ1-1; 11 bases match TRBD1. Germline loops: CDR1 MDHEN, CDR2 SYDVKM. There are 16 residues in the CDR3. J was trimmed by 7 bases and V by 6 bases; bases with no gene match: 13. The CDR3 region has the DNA TGTGCCAGCAGCTTAAGAGGACAGGGGGCTTTTGGTGAAGCTTTCTTT. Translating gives CASSLRGQGAFGEAFF.

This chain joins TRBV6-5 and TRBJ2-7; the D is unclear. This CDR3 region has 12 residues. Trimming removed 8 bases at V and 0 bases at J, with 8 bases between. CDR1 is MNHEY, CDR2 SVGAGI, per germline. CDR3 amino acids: CASVGPSYEQYF. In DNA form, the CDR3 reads TGTGCCAGCGTCGGGCCCTCCTACGAGCAGTACTTC.

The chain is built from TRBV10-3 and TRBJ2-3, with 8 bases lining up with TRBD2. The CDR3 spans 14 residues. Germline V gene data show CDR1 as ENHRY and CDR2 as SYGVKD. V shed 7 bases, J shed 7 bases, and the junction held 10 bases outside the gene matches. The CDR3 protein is CAINRGGPRNTQYF. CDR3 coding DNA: TGTGCCATCAATCGGGGGGGACCCCGAAATACGCAGTATTTT.

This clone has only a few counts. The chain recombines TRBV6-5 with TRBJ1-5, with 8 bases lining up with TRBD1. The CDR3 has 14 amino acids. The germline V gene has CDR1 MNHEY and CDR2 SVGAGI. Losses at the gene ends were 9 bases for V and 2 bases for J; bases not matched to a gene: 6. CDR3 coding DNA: TGTGCCAGTAAAGCGGGACAGGGCAATCAGCCCCAGCATTTT. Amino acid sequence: CASKAGQGNQPQHF.

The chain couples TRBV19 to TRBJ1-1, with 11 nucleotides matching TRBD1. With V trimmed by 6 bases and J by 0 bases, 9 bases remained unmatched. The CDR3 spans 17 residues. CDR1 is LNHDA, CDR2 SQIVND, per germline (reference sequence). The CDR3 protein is CASRKGQGAVVNTEAFF. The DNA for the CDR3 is TGTGCCAGTAGAAAAGGACAGGGGGCTGTCGTGAACACTGAAGCTTTCTTT.

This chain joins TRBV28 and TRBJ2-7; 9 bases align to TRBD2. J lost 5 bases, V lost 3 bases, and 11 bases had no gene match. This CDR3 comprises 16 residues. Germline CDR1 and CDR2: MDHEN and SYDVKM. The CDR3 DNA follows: TGTGCCAGCAGTTTCTTCCTAGCGGGGTCTTTCCACGAGCAGTACTTC. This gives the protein CASSFFLAGSFHEQYF.

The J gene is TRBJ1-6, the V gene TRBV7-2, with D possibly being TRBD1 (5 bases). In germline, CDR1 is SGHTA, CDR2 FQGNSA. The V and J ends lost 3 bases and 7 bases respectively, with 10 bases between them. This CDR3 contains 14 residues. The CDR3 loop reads CASSFSGGNSPLHF. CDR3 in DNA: TGTGCCAGCAGCTTTTCGGGGGGGAATTCACCCCTCCACTTT.

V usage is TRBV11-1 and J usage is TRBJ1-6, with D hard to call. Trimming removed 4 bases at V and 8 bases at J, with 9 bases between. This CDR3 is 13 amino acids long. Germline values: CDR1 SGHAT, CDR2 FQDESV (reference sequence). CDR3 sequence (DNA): TGTGCCAGCAGCTCTAAATTGGATTCACCCCTCCACTTT. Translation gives CASSSKLDSPLHF.

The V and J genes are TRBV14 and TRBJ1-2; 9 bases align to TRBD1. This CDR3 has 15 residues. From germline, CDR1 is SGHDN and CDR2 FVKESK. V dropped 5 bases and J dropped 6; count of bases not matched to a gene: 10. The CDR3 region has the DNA TGTGCCAGCAGCGCCCCCGGGACAGGGACCCATGGCTACACCTTC. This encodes CASSAPGTGTHGYTF.